The 12 T cell receptor beta chains presented below share a single source sample, sequenced in a study of T cell responses to AZD1222 COVID-19 vaccine. The data were produced by immunoSEQ multiplex PCR, yet TCRdb's version contains in-frame clones alone and is incomplete. The table includes about 130,000 clones, 84% detected once. The input for sequencing was peripheral blood, taken on day 0 of AZD1222 vaccination. All receptors come from an adult in good health.

V gene TRBV7-8 combines with J gene TRBJ1-5; D uncertain. The germline CDR1 and CDR2 sequences are SGHVS and FQNEAQ. V gave up 1 base and J gave up 7 bases, with 14 bases separating them. CDR3 size: 15 residues. The CDR3 spells CASSLEGSEGQPQHF. CDR3 DNA sequence: TGTGCCAGCAGCTTAGAGGGATCTGAAGGGCAGCCCCAGCATTTT.

This chain joins TRBV6-5 and TRBJ2-7; D remains unclear. The CDR3 totals 11 residues. Germline V gene sequence: CDR1 MNHEY, CDR2 SVGAGI. Between the trimmed V and J ends, which lost 1 base and 7 bases, there was a span of 5 bases. CDR3 sequence reads: CASSYLGEQYF. CDR3 in DNA: TGTGCCAGCAGTTACTTGGGAGAGCAGTACTTC.

This chain joins TRBV3-1 (or the pseudogene TRBV3-2) and TRBJ2-1; 11 bases fit TRBD2. Losses at the gene ends were 3 bases for V and 5 bases for J; bases not matched to a gene: 3. CDR1 and CDR2 from the germline V gene are LGHDT and YNNKEL (reference sequence). The CDR3 totals 15 residues. CDR3 region: CASSHGTSGNNEQFF. In DNA, the CDR3 is TGTGCCAGCAGCCACGGGACTAGCGGTAACAATGAGCAGTTCTTC.

As for this clone: Germline and junction disagree at one end, which may indicate a read error. The chain joins TRBV25-1 to TRBJ1-1; D remains unclear. CDR3 length equals 15 residues. Germline CDR1 MGHDK, CDR2 SYGVNS. CDR3 DNA sequence: TGTGCCAGCAGCGAATCCGGGGTTTGGAACACTGAAGCTTTCTTT. It codes for CASSESGVWNTEAFF.

This clone was counted only a few times. The rearrangement links TRBV6-5 to TRBJ1-1, with D maybe TRBD1 (6 bases). CDR1 MNHEY and CDR2 SVGAGI come from the germline V gene. Trimming took 7 bases from V and 6 from J, leaving 12 bases between them. The CDR3 has 12 amino acids. This CDR3 is CASTSKGAEAFF. The CDR3 DNA follows: TGTGCCAGCACCTCAAAGGGGGCTGAAGCTTTCTTT.

The V gene is TRBV11-2, the J gene TRBJ2-7, with TRBD1 matching 10 bases. The CDR3 totals 15 residues. V was pared by 4 bases and J by 5 bases, with 8 bases of the junction left unmatched. CDR1 SGHAT and CDR2 FQNNGV come from the germline V gene. The CDR3 protein is CASSSGWTGGNEQYF. The DNA of the CDR3 is TGTGCCAGCAGCTCGGGGTGGACAGGGGGGAACGAGCAGTACTTC.

This clone was detected a few times. The chain uses TRBV18 and TRBJ1-1; D is possibly TRBD1 (6 bases). Trimming took off 4 bases at V and 0 bases at J, with 12 bases between the two ends. Per germline, CDR1 KGHSH and CDR2 LQKENI. The CDR3 extends over 15 amino acids. DNA of the CDR3: TGTGCCAGCTCACTCAACAGGGTCATGAACACTGAAGCTTTCTTT. Translated: CASSLNRVMNTEAFF.

This clone has a single count. The chain links TRBV2 to TRBJ2-3; TRBD2 might be the D (6 bases). This CDR3 is built from 14 residues. Trimming shortened V by 1 base and J by 14 bases, and 19 bases separated the two germline ends. The germline V gene has CDR1 SNHLY and CDR2 FYNNEI. The CDR3 DNA reads as TGTGCCAGCAGTGAAGAAGGATCGGGAGCCGGCATGTATTTT. This sequence encodes CASSEEGSGAGMYF.

In nucleotides, the CDR3 is TGTGCCAGTAGCGCCCAGGGAATCGGCAGAACCCGGTTCTTC. Amino acids: CASSAQGIGRTRFF. This chain uses TRBV19 with TRBJ2-1, with TRBD1 as a possible D gene (5 bases). Deletions cut 6 bases from V and 15 bases from J, with 24 bases between. The CDR3 is made up of 14 amino acids. CDR1 and CDR2 from the germline V gene are LNHDA and SQIVND (reference sequence). The variable domain in full, completed from reference TRBV19 and TRBJ2-1, reads DGGITQSPKYLFRKEGQNVTLSCEQNLNHDAMYWYRQDPGQGLRLIYYSQIVNDFQKGDIAEGYSVSREKKESFPLTVTSAQKNPTAFYLCASSAQGIGRTRFFGPGTRLTVL.

This chain joins TRBV5-1 and TRBJ1-5, with D possibly being TRBD1 (6 bases). The germline gives CDR1 SGHRS, CDR2 YFSETQ. CDR3 length: 14 residues. V lost 3 bases to trimming and J lost 9 bases, with 16 bases between them. This CDR3 reads CASSSGQTEGPQHF. The DNA of the CDR3 is TGCGCCAGCAGCTCTGGACAGACCGAAGGGCCCCAGCATTTT. Full variable domain (rest looked up from reference TRBV5-1 and TRBJ1-5): KAGVTQTPRYLIKTRGQQVTLSCSPISGHRSVSWYQQTPGQGLQFLFEYFSETQRNKGNFPGRFSGRQFSNSRSEMNVSTLELGDSALYLCASSSGQTEGPQHFGDGTRLSIL.

V gene TRBV5-4 combines with J gene TRBJ2-2; D perhaps matches TRBD2 (6 bases). The CDR3 has 15 amino acids. Germline V gene lookup returns CDR1 SGHNT and CDR2 YYREEE (reference sequence). V was trimmed by 1 base and J by 7 bases, leaving 14 bases between them. The CDR3 region has the DNA TGTGCCAGCAGCTTGCCGGGAGCTGTCAGCGGGGAGCTGTTTTTT. Its protein is CASSLPGAVSGELFF.

This clone has only one observation. This chain uses TRBV30 with TRBJ2-2; D is perhaps TRBD1 or TRBD2 (6 bases each). V was cut by 5 bases and J by 0 bases, with 10 bases left in between. The CDR3 extends over 14 amino acids. In germline, CDR1 is GTSNPN, CDR2 SVGIG (reference sequence). This CDR3 reads CAWAGQPNTGELFF. DNA of the CDR3: TGTGCCTGGGCGGGACAACCGAACACCGGGGAGCTGTTTTTT.